Given below is one TCR beta chain in context. Which antigen it targets is not known. No clone much larger than this one lies a single base away; base qualities are absent. The cohort consisted of approximately 670 healthy bone marrow donors. Cohort members were all nominally healthy when sampled, although unrecorded immune exposures were likely present. The donor tested CMV seropositive, placing the donor among the 290 or so seropositive members of the cohort. A peripheral blood sample was collected from each donor, and TCR beta sequencing was performed on peripheral blood mononuclear cells. Genomic DNA was extracted from the blood cell samples with the Qiagen DNeasy Blood Extraction Kit. The record originates from a study of cytomegalovirus exposure and HLA in healthy donors (TCRdb year 2017). Notes on the research overall: According to an earlier analysis of around 600 of the donors, some 180 million T cells yielded over 90 million unique TCR beta sequences and around 300 Gb of sequence data. Several DR-DQ haplotypes were treated as single units for association and clustering because of strong linkage in the cohort. The T cell repertoires of 666 subjects were profiled by immunosequencing and related to cytomegalovirus serostatus. HLA typing covered class I and class II loci at four-digit resolution. The later analysis used no new phenotypic data to find candidate immune exposures, relying instead on TCR beta sequences and their occurrence across donors. To predict cytomegalovirus infection status, the study combined high-throughput TCR immunosequencing, statistical association of individual TCRs with disease status, and machine learning. To decide whether each TCR beta V gene segment behaved as functional or pseudogenic, an earlier analysis of several hundred of the donors relied on high-throughput TCR beta sequencing. To study patterns of TCR occurrence, a later analysis re-analyzed previously published TCR beta repertoires from several hundred donors and added high-resolution HLA genotyping. An early release covering roughly 640 HLA-typed donors comprised approximately 300 gigabases of sequencing data and around 80 million unique TCR sequences. The number of donors typed differed by locus, with about 629-640 for A, B, C, DRB1 and DQB1, around 560 for DQA1, 600 to 610 for DPA1, and roughly 450 for DPB1. In addition to the first cohort of approximately 650 subjects, a separate validation cohort of about 120 different subjects was used. The study was designed to test whether signatures of past pathogen exposure could be identified by cataloging public T cell receptors. Across roughly 420 genotyped donors of the cohort, an average of about 240,000 unique TCR beta nucleotide sequences per donor were sequenced, and roughly 20% of those sequences were non-productive. Every discovery cohort repertoire had been produced on one sequencing platform. Alongside the repertoire data, information on donor age, sex, ethnicity and CMV serostatus was compiled. A later genetic analysis used genome-wide SNP genotypes for 398 of the 666 donors, treating that subset as a discovery cohort. Among the approximately 420 genotyped donors, around 79% belonged to the genetic ancestry cluster associated with self-reported Caucasian donors. On the study overall, not on this receptor specifically: A further reported finding was that TCR beta sequences accurately predicted the HLA-A and HLA-B alleles for most subjects in the first cohort. Most TCR sequences were seen in very few donors, while some public TCRs were found in many individuals. Compared with equally common non-associated chains, HLA-associated TCR beta chains in a later analysis were more clonally expanded and had lower generation probabilities. An earlier analysis of 450 to 750 of the donors showed that most TCR beta V segments appeared in productive rearrangements either about 87% or about 30% of the time, which broadly matched IMGT annotations. In a later analysis, about 16,000 TCR beta sequences were associated with specific HLA alleles at a false discovery rate of 0.05. In a later analysis, several top co-occurrence clusters were reported to appear linked to parvovirus B19, influenza, CMV and Epstein-Barr virus. Correlated functional status among segregating V segments might be attributable to linkage disequilibrium, but an unknown experimental factor could not be ruled out. A total of about 180 TCR beta chains were listed by the study as associated with cytomegalovirus. Because some donors lacked HLA typing at each locus, the association tests relied only on the typed subset. According to the authors, the approach could potentially be generalized to other disease states and immunological phenotypes. Because the 87-base-pair reads could not distinguish some IMGT-functional V segments, including TRBV6-2 and TRBV6-3, those segments were excluded. Most CMV-associated TCR beta chains appeared to be HLA-restricted in a later analysis, and the HLA associations seemed to be driven largely by CMV exposure. V-gene and J-gene trimming of TCR beta chains was associated with a missense DCLRE1C variant in a later genetic analysis, and the association was replicated in an independent cohort. According to a later genetic analysis, donors in an Asian-associated ancestry cluster had fewer N-insertions in productive TCRs than the approximately 650-donor mean. This cohort had only TCR beta chains sequenced, and the lack of alpha or paired-chain data limited which features could be detected. Immune exposure information for the cohort was limited to CMV serostatus. In vitro tests confirmed that a few of the cytomegalovirus-associated TCR beta chains recognize cytomegalovirus antigens. A group of highly shared sequence variants was considered likely to be a technical artifact of the sequencing pipeline. The classifier was reported to diagnose cytomegalovirus status with high specificity and sensitivity in both the original cohort and the validation cohort. Strong co-occurrence of HLA alleles, especially DR and DQ, made assigning TCR associations to individual alleles difficult. Because counts were too low, fewer than 20 rarely observed V segments, including chromosome 9 orphons, were excluded from the earlier analysis of some 540 of the donors. In a later analysis, TCR association rates were found to vary across HLA loci, with the most associated TCRs seen for DRB1 alleles and the fewest for HLA-C alleles. Roughly uniform sequencing depth across donors was assumed in presence/absence analyses, although this assumption may not hold.

V and J lose 6 bases and 2 bases, and a span of 8 bases separates them. The CDR3 contains 12 residues, cysteine and phenylalanine counted. Solely the CDR3 DNA is kept, with 36 bases framed from the first base. Per the germline V gene (reference sequence), MNHNY is the CDR1 and SVGAGI is the CDR2. Receptors were amplified or captured by the immunoSEQ multiplex PCR assay. A mixture of 60 forward primers for TCR Vbeta segments and 13 reverse primers for TCR Jbeta segments was used in the multiplex PCR. The CDR3 region of rearranged TCR beta genes was amplified from genomic DNA by a multiplex PCR assay. Amplified TCR beta libraries were sequenced as 87-base-pair reads on the Illumina HiSeq System. In the source study's methods: A later analysis counted approximately 84 million unique TCR beta chains across the 690 or so repertoires, and roughly 9.9 million of these chains were shared by at least two donors. A nearest-neighbor algorithm error-corrected the raw reads and collapsed the reads into unique sequences, merging closely related sequences to remove PCR and sequencing errors. CDR3 sequences were aligned to IMGT reference sequences to assign V, D and J gene segments. Each retained sequence needed at least a six-nucleotide match to both a V gene segment and a J gene segment. Rearrangements were called productive when the CDR3 lacked stop codons and stayed in frame with V and J; all others were non-productive. CDR3 was defined by IMGT convention, running from the second conserved V-encoded cysteine to the conserved J-encoded phenylalanine. In an earlier analysis of approximately 500 of the donors, sequences lacking an unambiguous match to a single V gene segment were excluded. An earlier analysis of a few hundred of the donors classified V segments as functional when productive rearrangements were above 56.7% and as segregating when the standard deviation between donors was above 5%. A statistical classification framework was developed to diagnose cytomegalovirus status using the catalog of TCR beta chain sequences. A later analysis assigned V and J genes by comparing TCR nucleotide sequences with IMGT/GENE-DB human TR gene sequences. Using the TCRdist pipeline, a later analysis assigned CDR3 sequences along with most-parsimonious VDJ recombination scenarios. In a later analysis, each TCR beta chain was defined by its CDR3 amino acid sequence together with its V-gene family, and reads without a unique V-gene family were excluded. As a way to deal with suspected cross-contamination and a sequencing artifact, a later analysis dropped nearly 600 nucleotide sequences that were highly shared and had low generation probability. A later analysis calculated a clonal expansion index for each public chain from normalized within-repertoire ranks of inferred template counts. In a later analysis, generation probabilities were computed using a VDJ recombination model fitted to out-of-frame rearrangements, and the results were checked against IGoR. A later analysis scored TCR-TCR, TCR-HLA and TCR-CMV co-occurrence with hypergeometric tests, applying a repertoire-size bias correction to TCR pairs. In a later analysis, false discovery rates were estimated by permuting HLA or CMV assignments 20 times. In a later analysis, co-occurring TCRs were grouped with DBSCAN, and TCRdist sequence similarity was added when clustering was performed within HLA-allele-positive subsets. For co-occurrence clustering, repertoires with fewer than 30,000 or more than 120,000 public chains were excluded, along with a handful of repertoires with anomalous nucleotide sharing. Imported from immuneACCESS, the table was reduced by TCRdb to in-frame sequences with V and J called. These copies leave out some clones; in studies compared against another copy, an unresolved V gene accounts for under half, and the cause of the remainder is not known. Clone size and the V and J calls come from that table; the DNA yielded D and trimming. A total of roughly 200,000 clones appear in this sample, 77% of them only once. The top ten clones comprise approximately 2% of the sample.

The rearranged segments are TRBV6-6 and TRBJ2-7; tentative D gene TRBD1, with 6 bases matching. This TCR came from a woman aged 30 to 39 in good health and CMV-seropositive. Sequencing input: PBMCs. The CDR3 has the sequence CASRDSAYEQYF. The sequenced DNA: TGTGCCAGCAGGGACAGTGCCTACGAGCAGTACTTC.